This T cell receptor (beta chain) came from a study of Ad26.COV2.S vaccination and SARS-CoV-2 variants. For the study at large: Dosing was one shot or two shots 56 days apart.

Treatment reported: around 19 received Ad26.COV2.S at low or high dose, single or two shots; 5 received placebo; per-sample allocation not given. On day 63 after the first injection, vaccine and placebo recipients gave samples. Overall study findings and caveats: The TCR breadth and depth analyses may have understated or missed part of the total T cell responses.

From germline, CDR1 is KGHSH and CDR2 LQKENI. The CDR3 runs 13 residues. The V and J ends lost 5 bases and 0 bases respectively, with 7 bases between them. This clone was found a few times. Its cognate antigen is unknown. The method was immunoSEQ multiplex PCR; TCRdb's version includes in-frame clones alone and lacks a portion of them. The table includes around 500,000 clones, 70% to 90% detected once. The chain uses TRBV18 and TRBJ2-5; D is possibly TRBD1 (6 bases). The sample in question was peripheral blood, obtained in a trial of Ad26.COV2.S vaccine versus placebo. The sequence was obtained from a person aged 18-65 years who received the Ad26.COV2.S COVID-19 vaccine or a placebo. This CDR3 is CASSTGYQETQYF. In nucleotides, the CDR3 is TGTGCCAGCTCAACAGGGTACCAAGAGACCCAGTACTTC.